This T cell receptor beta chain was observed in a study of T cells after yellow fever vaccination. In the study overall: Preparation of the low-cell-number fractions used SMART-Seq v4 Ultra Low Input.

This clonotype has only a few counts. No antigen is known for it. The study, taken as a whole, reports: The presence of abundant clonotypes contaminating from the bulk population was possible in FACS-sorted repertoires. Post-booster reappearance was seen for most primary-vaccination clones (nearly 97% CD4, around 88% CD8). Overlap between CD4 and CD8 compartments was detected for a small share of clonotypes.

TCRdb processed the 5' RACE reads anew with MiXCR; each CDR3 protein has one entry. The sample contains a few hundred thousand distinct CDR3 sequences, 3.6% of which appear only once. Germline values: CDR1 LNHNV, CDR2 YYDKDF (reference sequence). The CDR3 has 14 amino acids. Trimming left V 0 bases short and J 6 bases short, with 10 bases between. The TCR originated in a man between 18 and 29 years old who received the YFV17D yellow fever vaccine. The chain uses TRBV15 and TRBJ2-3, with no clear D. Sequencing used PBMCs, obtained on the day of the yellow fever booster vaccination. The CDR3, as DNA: TGTGCCACCAGCAGAGATAGTGCCGCCGATACGCAGTATTTT. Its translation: CATSRDSAADTQYF.